These T cell receptor beta chains were read from a single sample in a study of blood T cells in healthy people across ages. TCRdb fed the 5' RACE reads into MiXCR, producing one record per CDR3 protein. Among approximately 960,000 distinct CDR3 sequences listed, 29% were seen once. Separately, the same data were catalogued under a study of T cells of mothers and their children.

The sample comprised blood. These receptors were collected from a woman in her 40s in good health. Each CDR3 is given with its conserved first and last residue. A D gene is named only where the DNA matches it firmly. Part of the rows lack a size; the others show once, few, many or a class for expanded clones.

clone_size j_call v_call d_call cdr3_aa cdr3_nt
- TRBJ2-3 TRBV9 - CASSVSPDLRAERYF TGTGCCAGCAGCGTAAGTCCGGACCTGCGGGCCGAACGGTATTTT
few TRBJ2-1 TRBV5-5 TRBD1 CASSPFGTGPNEQFF TGTGCCAGCAGCCCCTTCGGGACAGGGCCCAATGAGCAGTTCTTC
- TRBJ1-2 TRBV25-1 TRBD1 CASSGRDSYFYGYTF TGTGCCAGCAGTGGCCGGGACAGTTATTTCTATGGCTACACCTTC
few TRBJ2-4 TRBV2 TRBD1 CASSAGQRKNIQYF TGTGCCAGCAGTGCGGGACAGCGCAAAAACATTCAGTACTTC
- TRBJ1-1 TRBV20-1 - CRARRKNTEAFF TGCAGGGCCAGACGGAAGAACACTGAAGCTTTCTTT
many TRBJ1-5 TRBV10-3 - CAISESDQPQHF TGTGCCATCAGTGAGTCTGATCAGCCCCAGCATTTT
few TRBJ1-3 TRBV28 TRBD1 CASSLSGTGSGNTIYF TGTGCCAGCAGTTTATCAGGGACAGGCTCTGGAAACACCATATATTTT
- TRBJ2-2 TRBV4-1 - CASSDSGSRAGELVF TGCGCCAGCAGCGATTCAGGGTCTAGGGCCGGGGAGCTGGTTTTT
- TRBJ2-7 TRBV7-9 - CASSFQGLFNNEQYF TGTGCCAGCAGCTTTCAGGGGCTGTTTAACAATGAGCAGTACTTC
- TRBJ2-7 TRBV6-2/TRBV6-3 - CASSYNAQGIYEQYF TGTGCCAGCAGTTACAACGCCCAGGGAATCTACGAGCAGTACTTC
few TRBJ1-2 TRBV12-3/TRBV12-4 TRBD1 CASSPGQGVGYTF TGTGCCAGCAGTCCCGGACAGGGGGTCGGCTACACCTTC
many TRBJ2-7 TRBV28 TRBD2 CASSLGLAGGPYEQYF TGTGCCAGCAGTTTAGGACTAGCGGGGGGGCCCTACGAGCAGTACTTC
many TRBJ2-5 TRBV6-2/TRBV6-3 - CASSYDAQETQYF TGTGCCAGCAGTTACGACGCGCAGGAGACCCAGTACTTC
many TRBJ1-1 TRBV29-1 TRBD1 CSVEGDRSSGTEAFF TGCAGCGTTGAGGGGGACAGGTCCTCGGGCACTGAAGCTTTCTTT
few TRBJ2-5 TRBV5-7 - CASSAPGDQETQYF TGTGCCAGCAGCGCACCAGGGGACCAAGAGACCCAGTACTTC
- TRBJ1-2 TRBV5-1 TRBD1 CASALGTGVGYTF TGCGCCAGCGCCTTGGGGACAGGGGTAGGCTACACCTTC
- TRBJ1-2 TRBV3-1 - CASSRGTSFYGYTF TGTGCCAGCAGCCGAGGGACATCATTCTATGGCTACACCTTC
few TRBJ1-5 TRBV20-1 - CSAPGQSNQPQHF TGCAGTGCGCCCGGACAGAGCAATCAGCCCCAGCATTTT
few TRBJ1-3 TRBV7-9 - CASSQENTIYF TGTGCCAGCAGTCAAGAGAACACCATATATTTT
- TRBJ1-5 TRBV7-2 - CASSLGGGGGGQPQHF TGTGCCAGCAGCTTAGGGGGGGGAGGGGGAGGGCAGCCCCAGCATTTT
few TRBJ2-3 TRBV9 - CASSVRAGLGADTQYF TGTGCCAGCAGCGTACGGGCGGGGCTGGGGGCAGATACGCAGTATTTT
many TRBJ2-7 TRBV7-2 - CASSPDHYEQYF TGTGCCAGCAGCCCTGACCACTACGAGCAGTACTTC
few TRBJ1-1 TRBV6-6 TRBD1 CASSIRRTGDTEAFF TGTGCCAGCAGTATACGGAGGACAGGGGACACTGAAGCTTTCTTT
many TRBJ2-7 TRBV10-3 TRBD2 CATGLAGTYEQYF TGTGCCACGGGACTAGCGGGTACCTACGAGCAGTACTTC
few TRBJ2-5 TRBV9 TRBD2 CASSVTPGLAGEETQYF TGTGCCAGCAGCGTGACTCCGGGACTAGCGGGGGAAGAGACCCAGTACTTC
- TRBJ2-2 TRBV6-4 TRBD2 CASSAGGPTGELFF TGTGCCAGCAGTGCGGGGGGGCCCACCGGGGAGCTGTTTTTT
- TRBJ1-1 TRBV5-1 TRBD1 CASSLRPGGMNTEAFF TGCGCCAGCAGCTTGAGGCCAGGGGGCATGAACACTGAAGCTTTCTTT
- TRBJ2-7 TRBV5-1 - CASSSTGGSWTYEQYF TGCGCCAGCAGCTCGACGGGGGGCTCTTGGACCTACGAGCAGTACTTC
- TRBJ1-1 TRBV7-3 TRBD1 CASTRGPTNTEAFF TGTGCCAGCACCAGGGGGCCGACGAACACTGAAGCTTTCTTT
few TRBJ2-7 TRBV14 - CASSQDPEGIYEQYF TGTGCCAGCAGCCAGGACCCGGAGGGGATCTACGAGCAGTACTTC
- TRBJ2-1 TRBV5-1 TRBD2 CASDTHPGTSDEQFF TGCGCCAGCGACACACACCCTGGGACTAGCGATGAGCAGTTCTTC
many TRBJ2-7 TRBV9 - CASSVGGGRADHEQYF TGTGCCAGCAGCGTAGGGGGCGGTCGAGCCGACCACGAGCAGTACTTC
- TRBJ1-1 TRBV15 - CATSRDLGVTEAFF TGTGCCACCAGCAGAGATCTGGGAGTCACTGAAGCTTTCTTT
few TRBJ1-5 TRBV5-4 - CASSLDQGRGQPQHF TGTGCCAGCAGCCTAGACCAGGGACGAGGACAGCCCCAGCATTTT
many TRBJ2-7 TRBV7-2 - CASSLEIGNSEQYF TGTGCCAGCAGCCTAGAGATAGGGAACAGCGAGCAGTACTTC
many TRBJ2-1 TRBV20-1 TRBD1 CSARDQGAQFF TGCAGTGCTAGAGATCAGGGGGCCCAGTTCTTC
few TRBJ2-7 TRBV28 TRBD2 CASSPAGLAGGYEQYF TGTGCCAGCAGCCCCGCCGGACTAGCGGGGGGTTACGAGCAGTACTTC
- TRBJ1-2 TRBV24-1 TRBD1 CATSKTGTGYGYTF TGCGCCACCAGTAAAACCGGGACAGGGTATGGCTACACCTTC
- TRBJ2-7 TRBV10-3 - CAISGGRGSYEQYF TGTGCCATCAGTGGGGGACGTGGCTCCTACGAGCAGTACTTC
few TRBJ2-2 TRBV20-1 TRBD2 CSASGGAAGELFF TGCAGTGCTAGCGGGGGGGCTGCCGGGGAGCTGTTTTTT
- TRBJ2-1 TRBV7-8 TRBD1 CASSPTTGEEQFF TGTGCCAGCAGCCCCACTACAGGGGAAGAGCAGTTCTTC
many TRBJ2-5 TRBV28 - CASSNPDSQETQYF TGTGCCAGCAGTAACCCGGACAGCCAAGAGACCCAGTACTTC
- TRBJ1-2 TRBV28 TRBD1 CASSLQGAIYGYTF TGTGCCAGCAGTTTACAGGGGGCTATTTATGGCTACACCTTC
few TRBJ1-6 TRBV7-8 - CASSLGQITANSPLHF TGTGCCAGCAGCCTGGGCCAGATAACGGCAAATTCACCCCTCCACTTT